This TCR beta chain was sequenced for a study of shared clonotypes between healthy human individuals. The naive CD8 fraction comprised CD45RO-negative cells positively selected for CCR7 and excluded terminally differentiated effector memory CD45RA+ cells. Template for every sorted-subset replicate PCR totaled around 210 ng DNA, tens of thousands of T cell genomes. The assay was immunoSEQ multiplex PCR, and TCRdb's table has in-frame clones only and misses some. Of millions of clones in the sample, about 95% were seen once. CDR1 is SEHNR and CDR2 is FQNEAQ in the germline V gene (reference sequence). V lost 4 bases and J lost 6, with 8 bases in between. The CDR3 covers 12 residues. Study outcomes and limitations: Memory subsets had estimated richness that was generally smaller than that of naive subsets.

This clone showed up just once. Its target is unknown. V usage is TRBV7-9 and J usage is TRBJ2-3; the D is unclear. Source material: naive CD8+ T cells sorted from blood. The TCR was taken from a man aged 18 to 29 in good health. CDR3 nucleotides: TGTGCCAGCAGCTCCGGTATGGATACGCAGTATTTT. Translating it yields CASSSGMDTQYF.